These 21 T cell receptor beta chains share one sample of origin, sequenced in a study of blood T cell repertoires in COVID-19. Method: immunoSEQ multiplex PCR; TCRdb's copy keeps in-frame clones and lacks some. The sample lists roughly 180,000 clones, 86% occurring once. The sequencing sample was made of peripheral blood. These receptors were taken from a man younger than 35 with acute or convalescent COVID-19.

This chain connects TRBV12-5 to TRBJ2-3; TRBD2 matches 11 bases. With 0 bases clipped from V and 6 bases from J, the junction kept 5 bases outside the gene matches. The CDR3 has 16 residues. Per the germline V gene, CDR1 is LGHNT and CDR2 is FRNRAP. CDR3 residues: CASGLVLAGAADTQYF. The DNA of the CDR3 is TGTGCTAGTGGTTTGGTACTAGCGGGGGCGGCTGATACGCAGTATTTT.

A few counts support this clone. This chain connects TRBV15 to TRBJ1-4; a weak D match, TRBD1 (5 bases). CDR3 length: 18 residues. The germline V gene encodes CDR1 LNHNV and CDR2 YYDKDF (reference sequence). Trimming removed 2 bases from V and 5 bases from J, with 21 bases in between. CDR3 in amino acids: CATSRSGNRRISNEKLFF. DNA of the CDR3: TGTGCCACCAGCAGATCAGGGAACAGGCGGATTAGCAATGAAAAACTGTTTTTT.

The chain is built from TRBV7-9 and TRBJ1-5, with D possibly TRBD1 on 6 matching bases. CDR1 and CDR2 (germline): SEHNR, FQNEAQ (reference sequence). With 5 bases removed from V and 6 bases from J, the gap between germline ends came to 11 bases. CDR3 length: 13 amino acids. The CDR3 reads CASSGGQRQPQHF. In nucleotides, the CDR3 is TGTGCCAGCAGCGGGGGCCAACGTCAGCCCCAGCATTTT.

The chain has TRBV7-8 and TRBJ2-5; a possible D gene is TRBD2 (7 bases). CDR1 and CDR2 (germline): SGHVS, FQNEAQ. V was shortened by 6 bases and J by 5 bases, with 19 bases between the two germline ends. This CDR3 region has 15 residues. CDR3 in DNA: TGTGCCAGCAGAAGACATCGGGGGGCGGGGGAGACCCAGTACTTC. Its translation: CASRRHRGAGETQYF. Variable domain in full (rest from reference TRBV7-8 and TRBJ2-5): GAGVSQSPRYKVAKRGQDVALRCDPISGHVSLFWYQQALGQGPEFLTYFQNEAQLDKSGLPSDRFFAERPEGSVSTLKIQRTQQEDSAVYLCASRRHRGAGETQYFGPGTRLLVL.

This clone has just one count. This rearrangement joins TRBV29-1 to TRBJ2-5; the match to TRBD1 covers 9 bases. The CDR3 is 13 residues long. V was clipped by 4 bases and J by 3 bases; unmatched bases: 3. Germline CDR1 SQVTM, CDR2 ANQGSEA. CDR3 amino acids: CSVAGQGKETQYF. The CDR3 nucleotides are TGCAGCGTTGCCGGACAGGGGAAAGAGACCCAGTACTTC.

V usage is TRBV6-5 and J usage is TRBJ1-5; possible D gene TRBD1, 6 bases. This CDR3 contains 14 residues. V shed 9 bases and J shed 0 bases, with 12 bases lying between them. Germline CDR1 is MNHEY and CDR2 is SVGAGI. The chain's CDR3 is CASRTDNSNQPQHF. Written as DNA, the CDR3 is TGTGCCAGTAGGACAGATAATAGCAATCAGCCCCAGCATTTT.

This sequence joins TRBV4-2 and TRBJ1-2, with TRBD1 as a possible D gene (5 bases). V lost 4 bases, J lost 2 bases, and 20 bases lay in between. The length of the CDR3 is 17 residues. Looked up from germline, CDR1 is LGHNA and CDR2 is YNFKEQ. In DNA, the CDR3 is TGTGCCAGCAGCCCCTCCCCGGTCGCACAGGCGAACTATGGCTACACCTTC. Translated, it gives CASSPSPVAQANYGYTF.

This clone was observed a single time. V is TRBV12-5 and J is TRBJ2-3; TRBD2 matches 11 bases. CDR3 length: 14 amino acids. CDR1 and CDR2 (germline): LGHNT, FRNRAP. The CDR3 is CASGGGLAEYTQYF. CDR3 in DNA: TGTGCCTCAGGGGGGGGACTAGCGGAATATACGCAGTATTTT.

This chain links TRBV5-1 with TRBJ2-3, with 8 bases identical to TRBD1. CDR1 is SGHRS, CDR2 YFSETQ, per germline. The V gene end was trimmed by 4 bases and the J gene end by 2 bases; junction bases not matched to a gene: 6. The CDR3 extends over 15 amino acids. CDR3 region: CASSRGQENTDTQYF. CDR3 in DNA: TGCGCCAGCAGCAGGGGACAGGAGAACACAGATACGCAGTATTTT. Based on the CDR3 plus reference TRBV5-1 and TRBJ2-3, the full variable domain is KAGVTQTPRYLIKTRGQQVTLSCSPISGHRSVSWYQQTPGQGLQFLFEYFSETQRNKGNFPGRFSGRQFSNSRSEMNVSTLELGDSALYLCASSRGQENTDTQYFGPGTRLTVL.

V and J are TRBV3-1 (or the pseudogene TRBV3-2) and TRBJ1-2; D gene uncertain. This CDR3 contains 15 residues. Trimming took 0 bases from V and 5 from J, leaving 13 bases between them. CDR1 LGHDT and CDR2 YNNKEL come from the germline V gene (reference sequence). CDR3 sequence reads: CASSQEGSGLYGYTF. CDR3 in DNA: TGTGCCAGCAGCCAAGAAGGGTCAGGACTTTATGGCTACACCTTC.

V gene TRBV7-8 combines with J gene TRBJ1-5, with D perhaps TRBD1 (5 bases). CDR1 SGHVS and CDR2 FQNEAQ come from the germline V gene. V was pared by 1 base and J by 3 bases, with 13 bases between. This CDR3 region has 16 residues. The CDR3 loop is CASSLEGMGNNQPQHF. Here the CDR3 DNA reads TGTGCCAGCAGCTTAGAGGGGATGGGCAACAATCAGCCCCAGCATTTT.

This clone came up many times. The chain links TRBV30 to TRBJ2-4, with 7 bases that match TRBD1. J gave up 1 base and V 5 bases, and 20 bases lay outside the gene matches. The CDR3 is 19 residues long. Germline values: CDR1 GTSNPN, CDR2 SVGIG (reference sequence). CDR3 loop: CAWHPRRGGTRGAKNIQYF. The DNA for the CDR3 is TGTGCCTGGCACCCCCGTCGCGGCGGTACCAGGGGGGCCAAAAACATTCAGTACTTC.

This chain connects TRBV12-3 or TRBV12-4 to TRBJ1-5, with unresolved D. CDR3 size: 12 residues. With 2 bases removed from V and 6 bases from J, the gap between germline ends came to 5 bases. As DNA, the CDR3 is TGTGCCAGCAGTTTAAATCGTCAGCCCCAGCATTTT. Protein sequence: CASSLNRQPQHF.

The rearrangement links TRBV24-1 to TRBJ2-5, with 7 bases that match TRBD2. V was pared by 3 bases and J by 2 bases, with 5 bases of the junction left unmatched. Germline V CDR1 and CDR2: KGHDR, SFDVKD. The CDR3 covers 15 residues. The CDR3 here is CATSDGGGSQETQYF. The CDR3 DNA reads TGTGCCACCAGTGATGGGGGGGGGTCTCAAGAGACCCAGTACTTC.

The rearrangement joins TRBV2 to TRBJ1-1; 11 bases map to TRBD1. Losses at the gene ends were 5 bases for V and 5 bases for J; bases not matched to a gene: 7. This CDR3 contains 15 residues. Germline V gene data show CDR1 as SNHLY and CDR2 as FYNNEI. The CDR3 reads CASSQTGTGGTEAFF. CDR3 in DNA: TGTGCCAGCAGTCAAACAGGGACAGGGGGGACTGAAGCTTTCTTT.

The chain combines TRBV18 with TRBJ1-2, with 9 bases that match TRBD1. CDR1 and CDR2 (germline): KGHSH, LQKENI. This CDR3 comprises 18 residues. After removal of 2 bases from V and 0 bases from J, the junction contained 10 bases not matched to a gene. In nucleotides, the CDR3 is TGTGCCAGCTCACCAACCTCGACAGGGGGGACTTCTAACTATGGCTACACCTTC. It translates to CASSPTSTGGTSNYGYTF.

J is TRBJ1-2 and V is TRBV19; D uncertain. The germline V gene encodes CDR1 LNHDA and CDR2 SQIVND (reference sequence). The V and J ends lost 3 bases and 6 bases respectively, with 14 bases between them. The CDR3 covers 14 residues. For the CDR3, the DNA is TGTGCCAGTAGTATTACCGAGGAGGCGGATGGCTACACCTTC. Its translation: CASSITEEADGYTF. The whole variable domain, remainder taken from reference TRBV19 and TRBJ1-2, is DGGITQSPKYLFRKEGQNVTLSCEQNLNHDAMYWYRQDPGQGLRLIYYSQIVNDFQKGDIAEGYSVSREKKESFPLTVTSAQKNPTAFYLCASSITEEADGYTFGSGTRLTVV.

The genes are TRBV28 and TRBJ2-6; 9 bases line up with TRBD1. CDR1 is MDHEN, CDR2 SYDVKM, per germline. This CDR3 spans 15 amino acids. Trimming removed 6 bases from V and 4 bases from J; junction bases left unmatched: 4. The chain's CDR3 is CASRGQGDGANVLTF. The CDR3 bases are TGTGCCAGCAGGGGACAGGGTGACGGGGCCAACGTCCTGACTTTC.

This clone has a single count. The chain couples TRBV5-5 to TRBJ1-1; D is perhaps TRBD1 (5 bases). The V gene's germline CDR1 is SGHKS and CDR2 YYEKEE (reference sequence). Trimming removed 4 bases from V and 3 bases from J, with 16 bases in between. The CDR3 is 15 amino acids. The CDR3, as DNA: TGTGCCAGCAGCCGGGACCCCCGGAGGGACACTGAAGCTTTCTTT. Translation: CASSRDPRRDTEAFF.

The rearrangement joins TRBV24-1 to TRBJ2-5; 15 bases are shared with TRBD2. This CDR3 has 16 residues. The germline V gene encodes CDR1 KGHDR and CDR2 SFDVKD. The V segment lost 4 bases and the J segment 2 bases; nucleotides outside the gene matches: 1. CDR3 in DNA: TGTGCCACCAGTGAAGGACTAGCGGGGGGGCAAGAGACCCAGTACTTC. This gives the protein CATSEGLAGGQETQYF.

This chain connects TRBV9 to TRBJ1-6; unclear D gene. CDR1 is SGDLS, CDR2 YYNGEE, per germline. The CDR3 sequence is 15 residues long. Trimming shortened V by 2 bases and J by 10 bases, and 16 bases separated the two germline ends. The DNA for the CDR3 is TGTGCCAGCAGCGTCGCCGTGGAGGGAGGATCACCCCTCCACTTT. It codes for CASSVAVEGGSPLHF.